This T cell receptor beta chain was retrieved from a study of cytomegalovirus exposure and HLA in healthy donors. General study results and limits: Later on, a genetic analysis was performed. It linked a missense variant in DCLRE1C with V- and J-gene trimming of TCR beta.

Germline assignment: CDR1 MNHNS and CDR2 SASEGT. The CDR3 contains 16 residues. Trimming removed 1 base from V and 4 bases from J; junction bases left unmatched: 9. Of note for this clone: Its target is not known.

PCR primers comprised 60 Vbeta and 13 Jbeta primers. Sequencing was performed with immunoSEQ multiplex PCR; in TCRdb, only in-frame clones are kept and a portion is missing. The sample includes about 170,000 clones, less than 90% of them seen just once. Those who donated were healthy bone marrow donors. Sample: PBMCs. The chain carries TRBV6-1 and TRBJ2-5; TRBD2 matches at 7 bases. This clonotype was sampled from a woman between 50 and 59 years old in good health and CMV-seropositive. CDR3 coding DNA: TGTGCCAGCAGTGAAGACGTCGCGGGAGCCCCAGAGACCCAGTACTTC. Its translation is CASSEDVAGAPETQYF.